Below, 5 T cell receptor beta chains from the same sample are listed, as sequenced in a study of identical twins' blood T cells. One entry per CDR3 protein, called by TCRdb with MiXCR from the 5' RACE reads. The sample yields 350,000 to 400,000 distinct CDR3 sequences, 25% to 35% seen once. Sequenced: PBMCs. The receptors originated from a woman aged 18 to 50 in good health.

The sample holds a few counts of this clonotype. The chain recombines TRBV20-1 with TRBJ1-6; D gene uncertain. CDR1 is DFQATT, CDR2 SNEGSKA, per germline (reference sequence). This CDR3 is built from 16 residues. Trimming cost V 0 bases and J 3 bases, with 12 bases left between them. CDR3 loop: CSARDREGLYNSPLHF. The DNA for the CDR3 is TGCAGTGCTAGAGATCGGGAGGGTCTCTATAATTCACCCCTCCACTTT.

This clonotype has more than one count but fewer than ten. J is TRBJ2-7 and V is TRBV7-9; D is undetermined. Per germline, CDR1 SEHNR and CDR2 FQNEAQ (reference sequence). This CDR3 region has 12 residues. Trimming shortened V by 8 bases and J by 6 bases, and 14 bases separated the two germline ends. In nucleotides, the CDR3 is TGTGCCAGCGGATCGAGGACCAGCGAGCAGTACTTC. It is translated as CASGSRTSEQYF.

The chain has TRBV7-2 and TRBJ1-2; tentative D call: TRBD1 (5 bases). The germline gives CDR1 SGHTA, CDR2 FQGNSA. V lost 7 bases and J 7 bases, leaving 19 bases between the germline ends. The CDR3 has 14 amino acids. CDR3 sequence: CASTQSSGIGGYTF. The DNA of the CDR3 is TGTGCCAGCACCCAGAGTTCAGGGATAGGTGGCTACACCTTC.

This clonotype has just a few counts. This chain links TRBV11-2 with TRBJ2-1, with 9 bases identical to TRBD2. The germline gives CDR1 SGHAT, CDR2 FQNNGV. This CDR3 comprises 16 residues. The V and J ends lost 4 bases and 0 bases, in that order; junction bases with no gene match: 4. In nucleotides, the CDR3 is TGTGCCAGCAGCTCCAGCGGGAGGCTCTCCTACAATGAGCAGTTCTTC. Protein product: CASSSSGRLSYNEQFF.

This clonotype was picked up a small number of times. V and J are TRBV13 and TRBJ2-4, with 11 bases that match TRBD2. Trimming removed 5 bases from V and 1 base from J; junction bases left unmatched: 4. The CDR3 contains 16 residues. Germline V gene lookup returns CDR1 PRHDT and CDR2 FYEKMQ (reference sequence). The CDR3 region has the DNA TGTGCCAGCAGCCCTAGACTAGCGGGGGCCAAAAACATTCAGTACTTC. Its translation: CASSPRLAGAKNIQYF. The full variable domain, in which reference TRBV13 and TRBJ2-4 provide the parts outside the CDR3, is AAGVIQSPRHLIKEKRETATLKCYPIPRHDTVYWYQQGPGQDPQFLISFYEKMQSDKGSIPDRFSAQQFSDYHSELNMSSLELGDSALYFCASSPRLAGAKNIQYFGAGTRLSVL.